Each of the 22 T cell receptor beta chains below was sequenced from the same sample in a study of blood T cell repertoires in COVID-19. Here immunoSEQ multiplex PCR was the method, and the copy in TCRdb shows in-frame clones only, minus some. The top ten clones hold around 3.9% of a sample with approximately 150,000 clones, approximately 87% of them seen once. Sequenced sample: PBMCs or T cells enriched from blood (not recorded which). The receptors were sampled from a man in his fifties or sixties in a cohort exposed to, infected with or recovered from COVID-19 (not recorded which).

This chain uses TRBV12-3 or TRBV12-4 with TRBJ2-7; D possibly corresponds to TRBD1 (6 bases). Deletions cut 6 bases from V and 7 bases from J, with 16 bases between. The CDR3 extends over 13 amino acids. The CDR3 is CASSPTGMWEQYF. The CDR3 nucleotides read TGTGCCAGCAGCCCTACAGGGATGTGGGAGCAGTACTTC.

V is TRBV19 and J is TRBJ2-5, with D possibly TRBD1 on 5 matching bases. Trimming took 2 bases from V and 1 from J, leaving 11 bases between them. This CDR3 comprises 15 residues. Looked up from germline, CDR1 is LNHDA and CDR2 is SQIVND (reference sequence). This CDR3 is CASSIQGPGQETQYF. The DNA of the CDR3 is TGTGCCAGTAGTATACAGGGCCCGGGCCAAGAGACCCAGTACTTC.

The table lists this clone with a few counts. The gene calls are TRBV10-3 and TRBJ2-7, with TRBD1 matching 8 bases. CDR3 length: 14 amino acids. The V gene end was trimmed by 4 bases and the J gene end by 6 bases; junction bases not matched to a gene: 8. The germline gives CDR1 ENHRY, CDR2 SYGVKD. CDR3 amino acids: CAISVDRARGEQYF. CDR3 bases: TGTGCCATCAGTGTGGACAGGGCAAGAGGCGAGCAGTACTTC.

The chain couples TRBV9 to TRBJ2-1; TRBD2 aligns across 12 bases. Germline lookup yields CDR1 SGDLS and CDR2 YYNGEE. The CDR3 length is 16 residues. After removal of 5 bases from V and 5 bases from J, the junction contained 8 bases not matched to a gene. The chain's CDR3 is CASSPRTSGNHNEQFF. For the CDR3, the DNA is TGTGCCAGCAGTCCCAGGACTAGCGGGAATCACAATGAGCAGTTCTTC. Drawing the rest from reference TRBV9 and TRBJ2-1, the complete variable domain is DSGVTQTPKHLITATGQRVTLRCSPRSGDLSVYWYQQSLDQGLQFLIQYYNGEERAKGNILERFSAQQFPDLHSELNLSSLELGDSALYFCASSPRTSGNHNEQFFGPGTRLTVL.

V gene TRBV5-1 combines with J gene TRBJ2-1; a weak D match, TRBD1 (5 bases). Germline CDR1 is SGHRS and CDR2 is YFSETQ. This CDR3 region has 13 residues. Trimming left V 2 bases short and J 4 bases short, with 7 bases between. The CDR3 spells CASSFDSYNEQFF. In nucleotides, the CDR3 is TGCGCCAGCAGCTTCGACAGTTACAATGAGCAGTTCTTC.

This chain uses TRBV9 with TRBJ2-1; possibly TRBD2 for D (6 bases). In germline, CDR1 is SGDLS, CDR2 YYNGEE. This CDR3 is built from 13 residues. V was shortened by 6 bases and J by 3 bases, with 10 bases between the two germline ends. CDR3 residues: CASNSGNYNEQFF. The CDR3 nucleotides read TGTGCCAGCAATAGCGGCAACTACAATGAGCAGTTCTTC. Combining the CDR3 with reference TRBV9 and TRBJ2-1 gives the whole variable domain DSGVTQTPKHLITATGQRVTLRCSPRSGDLSVYWYQQSLDQGLQFLIQYYNGEERAKGNILERFSAQQFPDLHSELNLSSLELGDSALYFCASNSGNYNEQFFGPGTRLTVL.

This clone was counted between two and nine times. The chain is built from TRBV5-5 and TRBJ2-1; D is possibly TRBD1 (5 bases). The CDR3 runs 14 residues. The V gene lost 1 base and the J gene lost 6 bases, with 11 bases spanning the gap. Germline V gene sequence: CDR1 SGHKS, CDR2 YYEKEE (reference sequence). CDR3 sequence (DNA): TGTGCCAGCAGCTTGCAGGGAATGGCCAATGAGCAGTTCTTC. Amino acids: CASSLQGMANEQFF.

The chain combines TRBV5-1 with TRBJ2-1, with a weak D call TRBD2 (5 bases). Germline assignment: CDR1 SGHRS and CDR2 YFSETQ. CDR3 length equals 16 residues. Deletions cut 0 bases from V and 0 bases from J, with 10 bases between. The CDR3 here is CASSLGGRSSYNEQFF. CDR3 DNA: TGCGCCAGCAGCTTGGGAGGGCGGAGCTCCTACAATGAGCAGTTCTTC. The whole variable domain, filled in from reference TRBV5-1 and TRBJ2-1, reads KAGVTQTPRYLIKTRGQQVTLSCSPISGHRSVSWYQQTPGQGLQFLFEYFSETQRNKGNFPGRFSGRQFSNSRSEMNVSTLELGDSALYLCASSLGGRSSYNEQFFGPGTRLTVL.

The chain couples TRBV27 to TRBJ1-1, with 10 bases that match TRBD1. Trimming cost V 5 bases and J 0 bases; bases outside gene matches: 9. The CDR3 is made up of 17 amino acids. Looked up from germline, CDR1 is MNHEY and CDR2 is SMNVEV (reference sequence). The CDR3 region has the DNA TGTGCCAGCAGTCCAATCAGGACAGGGGGAATGAACACTGAAGCTTTCTTT. Its protein product is CASSPIRTGGMNTEAFF.

This chain uses TRBV27 with TRBJ2-7, with D possibly TRBD1 on 5 matching bases. The germline gives CDR1 MNHEY, CDR2 SMNVEV (reference sequence). V lost 2 bases and J 1 base, leaving 9 bases between the germline ends. The CDR3 is 14 residues long. CDR3 sequence (DNA): TGTGCCAGCAGTTTAGCAGGGAATTCCTACGAGCAGTACTTC. Translated, it gives CASSLAGNSYEQYF.

This sequence joins TRBV30 and TRBJ2-7; 8 bases fit TRBD1. Trimming at V came to 2 bases and at J to 6 bases, leaving 9 bases not matched to a gene. Per the germline V gene, CDR1 is GTSNPN and CDR2 is SVGIG (reference sequence). This CDR3 contains 14 residues. This CDR3 reads CAWSRGQGRGEQYF. Here the CDR3 DNA reads TGTGCCTGGAGTAGAGGACAGGGACGGGGCGAGCAGTACTTC.

This clone was counted a single time. This chain uses TRBV27 with TRBJ1-1; 10 bases line up with TRBD1. The CDR3 covers 15 residues. Germline assignment: CDR1 MNHEY and CDR2 SMNVEV (reference sequence). With 7 bases clipped from V and 5 bases from J, the junction kept 10 bases outside the gene matches. CDR3 bases: TGTGCCAGCAACAGAGACAGGGGGCAGGCGACTGAAGCTTTCTTT. Amino acid sequence: CASNRDRGQATEAFF.

This clone showed up just once. The chain has TRBV5-4 and TRBJ2-7, with TRBD1 identical over 7 bases. Losses at the gene ends were 4 bases for V and 3 bases for J; bases not matched to a gene: 10. The CDR3 has 15 amino acids. CDR1 is SGHNT and CDR2 is YYREEE in the germline V gene (reference sequence). DNA of the CDR3: TGTGCCAGCAGCCCCGGGACAGCTTCTAACTACGAGCAGTACTTC. It translates to CASSPGTASNYEQYF.

CDR3 loop: CSVRGSGAGLEQYF. The CDR3 bases are TGCAGCGTTCGGGGATCAGGGGCAGGGCTCGAGCAGTACTTC. The gene calls are TRBV29-1 and TRBJ2-7; perhaps TRBD1 as D (6 bases). CDR1 SQVTM and CDR2 ANQGSEA come from the germline V gene. V was shortened by 5 bases and J by 6 bases, with 20 bases between the two germline ends. The CDR3 sequence is 14 residues long.

The rearrangement uses TRBV7-2 and TRBJ2-2, with 10 bases that match TRBD2. This CDR3 is built from 14 residues. Losses at the gene ends were 6 bases for V and 5 bases for J; bases not matched to a gene: 3. Germline CDR1 and CDR2: SGHTA and FQGNSA. The CDR3 region has the DNA TGTGCCAGCAGTGCTAGCGGGGGTACCGGGGAGCTGTTTTTT. It specifies CASSASGGTGELFF.

The chain combines TRBV7-9 with TRBJ1-3, with D tentatively TRBD1 (6 bases). Germline V gene lookup returns CDR1 SEHNR and CDR2 FQNEAQ (reference sequence). The CDR3 sequence is 14 residues long. Trimming took off 4 bases at V and 0 bases at J, with 7 bases between the two ends. The CDR3 DNA sequence: TGTGCCAGCAGCTCGACAGGCTCTGGAAACACCATATATTTT. It translates to CASSSTGSGNTIYF. Full variable domain (outside the CDR3, taken from reference TRBV7-9 and TRBJ1-3): DTGVSQNPRHKITKRGQNVTFRCDPISEHNRLYWYRQTLGQGPEFLTYFQNEAQLEKSRLLSDRFSAERPKGSFSTLEIQRTEQGDSAMYLCASSSTGSGNTIYFGEGSWLTVV.

The chain carries TRBV24-1 and TRBJ2-1, with 9 bases aligning to TRBD2. The ends lost 1 base at V and 6 bases at J; junction bases unmatched: 9. Germline values: CDR1 KGHDR, CDR2 SFDVKD. The CDR3 is 17 residues long. CDR3 bases: TGTGCCACCAGTGATTTAGGGCGGCTAGCGGGGAGCAATGAGCAGTTCTTC. This codes for CATSDLGRLAGSNEQFF.

The genes are TRBV12-5 and TRBJ2-1; D is ambiguous. The CDR3 spans 13 residues. Trimming cost V 3 bases and J 3 bases, with 6 bases left between them. Germline CDR1 and CDR2: LGHNT and FRNRAP. For the CDR3, the DNA is TGTGCTAGTGGTTTAACCGGCTACAATGAGCAGTTCTTC. It codes for CASGLTGYNEQFF.

The chain links TRBV7-9 to TRBJ2-1; 10 bases line up with TRBD2. V lost 3 bases, J lost 6 bases, and 2 bases stayed unmatched. The CDR3 runs 14 residues. CDR1 and CDR2 from the germline V gene are SEHNR and FQNEAQ (reference sequence). Here the CDR3 reads CASSFSGGPNEQFF. The DNA of the CDR3 is TGTGCCAGCAGCTTTAGCGGGGGGCCCAATGAGCAGTTCTTC. Complete variable domain (other parts from reference TRBV7-9 and TRBJ2-1): DTGVSQNPRHKITKRGQNVTFRCDPISEHNRLYWYRQTLGQGPEFLTYFQNEAQLEKSRLLSDRFSAERPKGSFSTLEIQRTEQGDSAMYLCASSFSGGPNEQFFGPGTRLTVL.

The chain is built from TRBV28 and TRBJ2-7; TRBD2 matches 13 bases. This CDR3 is 17 amino acids long. Trimming took 4 bases from V and 3 from J; bases not matched to a gene: 9. Per germline, CDR1 MDHEN and CDR2 SYDVKM. The CDR3 DNA reads as TGTGCCAGCAGTTCTGGACTAGCGGGAGTGGCAGTCTACGAGCAGTACTTC. Protein product: CASSSGLAGVAVYEQYF.

The V call is TRBV18, the J call TRBJ2-1, with TRBD1 matching 9 bases. Germline V lookup: CDR1 KGHSH, CDR2 LQKENI. Unmatched junction bases numbered 5, after V lost 3 bases and J lost 8 bases. The CDR3 is 14 amino acids. The CDR3 protein is CASSPDRGAHEQFF. The CDR3 DNA reads as TGTGCCAGCTCACCGGACAGGGGTGCCCATGAGCAGTTCTTC.

The chain joins TRBV7-3 to TRBJ2-1, with 8 bases identical to TRBD2. After removal of 5 bases from V and 7 bases from J, the junction contained 10 bases not matched to a gene. The CDR3 is made up of 15 amino acids. Germline V CDR1 and CDR2: SGHTA, FQGTGA. The CDR3 is CASSQVGTSYNEQFF. CDR3 nucleotides: TGTGCCAGCAGCCAAGTCGGGACTAGTTATAATGAGCAGTTCTTC.